The next 17 T cell receptor beta chains were all read from a single sample in a study of regulatory and conventional T cells in RAG deficiency. Sequencing used immunoSEQ multiplex PCR; TCRdb keeps in-frame clones, though not all of them. The sample contains around 30,000 clones, approximately 90% of which appear only once. These data also formed part of another study, on regulatory T cells. That source notes: Amplification used 52 TRBV primers and 13 TRBJ primers.

The sequencing sample was made of CD8+ T cells sorted from blood. These receptors were obtained from a human donor in good health.

V gene TRBV5-5 combines with J gene TRBJ2-7; D is unresolved. CDR1 and CDR2 (germline): SGHKS, YYEKEE (reference sequence). Trimming shortened V by 1 base and J by 5 bases, and 10 bases separated the two germline ends. This CDR3 is built from 13 residues. The CDR3 region has the DNA TGTGCCAGCAGCTTGTACCTAAGAGACGAGCAGTACTTC. This gives the protein CASSLYLRDEQYF.

The chain uses TRBV10-1 and TRBJ2-1; TRBD2 is a possible D gene (6 bases). CDR1 WNHNN and CDR2 SYGVQD come from the germline V gene (reference sequence). The CDR3 contains 14 residues. V gave up 0 bases and J gave up 8 bases, with 11 bases separating them. The chain's CDR3 is CASSESGSLDEQFF. CDR3 in DNA: TGCGCCAGCAGTGAGTCCGGGAGCCTCGATGAGCAGTTCTTC.

The chain is built from TRBV7-8 and TRBJ2-7; the D is unclear. Germline CDR1 SGHVS, CDR2 FQNEAQ. V lost 6 bases and J lost 0, with 6 bases in between. There are 12 residues in the CDR3. The CDR3 protein is CASSTHSYEQYF. The CDR3 nucleotides are TGTGCCAGCAGTACCCACTCCTACGAGCAGTACTTC.

The V gene is TRBV4-1, the J gene TRBJ2-2, with 9 bases fitting TRBD1. The CDR3 length is 15 residues. The V gene end was trimmed by 5 bases and the J gene end by 5 bases; junction bases not matched to a gene: 6. Germline loops: CDR1 MGHRA, CDR2 YSYEKL. This CDR3 is CASSEDRGGTGELFF. DNA for the CDR3: TGCGCCAGCAGCGAGGACAGGGGTGGAACCGGGGAGCTGTTTTTT.

The chain joins TRBV28 to TRBJ2-7, with a weak D call TRBD1 (6 bases). The V end lost 2 bases, the J end lost 2 bases, and 7 bases lay between the germline ends. In germline, CDR1 is MDHEN, CDR2 SYDVKM. The CDR3 covers 13 residues. The CDR3 nucleotides are TGTGCCAGCAGTTTAACAGGGACCTACGAGCAGTACTTC. This encodes CASSLTGTYEQYF. The full variable domain, in which reference TRBV28 and TRBJ2-7 provide the parts outside the CDR3, is DVKVTQSSRYLVKRTGEKVFLECVQDMDHENMFWYRQDPGLGLRLIYFSYDVKMKEKGDIPEGYSVSREKKERFSLILESASTNQTSMYLCASSLTGTYEQYFGPGTRLTVT.

The rearrangement joins TRBV4-2 to TRBJ2-7; D may be TRBD1 (6 bases). The CDR3 runs to 18 residues. V lost 8 bases and J 0 bases, leaving 26 bases between the germline ends. Germline V CDR1 and CDR2: LGHNA, YNFKEQ. The chain's CDR3 is CASGESGETGFSSYEQYF. CDR3 coding DNA: TGTGCCAGCGGGGAGTCCGGGGAGACAGGTTTTAGCTCCTACGAGCAGTACTTC.

This rearrangement joins TRBV2 to TRBJ1-2, with D hard to call. The CDR3 sequence is 14 residues long. Per the germline V gene, CDR1 is SNHLY and CDR2 is FYNNEI. Trimming cost V 6 bases and J 7 bases, with 18 bases left between them. CDR3 sequence reads: CASSELETNRGYTF. The CDR3 coding sequence is TGTGCCAGCAGCGAGCTGGAGACAAACCGTGGCTACACCTTC.

The chain employs TRBV7-3 and TRBJ2-3; D is perhaps TRBD1 or TRBD2 (6 bases each). Trimming took 5 bases from V and 2 from J, leaving 14 bases between them. Germline assignment: CDR1 SGHTA and CDR2 FQGTGA. The CDR3 runs 15 residues. The CDR3, as DNA: TGTGCCAGCAGCGATGGGGGGCGTTACACAGATACGCAGTATTTT. It specifies CASSDGGRYTDTQYF.

This clone showed up just once. The V and J genes are TRBV13 and TRBJ2-3; no reliable D call. Trimming removed 0 bases from V and 4 bases from J, with 11 bases in between. The CDR3 is made up of 15 amino acids. Per germline, CDR1 PRHDT and CDR2 FYEKMQ (reference sequence). The CDR3 DNA reads as TGTGCCAGCAGCTTAGGCCACACCGGCGCAGATACGCAGTATTTT. It codes for CASSLGHTGADTQYF.

With regard to this clone: In the same sample, other DNA sequences code for this CDR3. The CDR3 sequence: CASSLMPAGVGVSDTQYF. The CDR3 region has the DNA TGTGCCAGCAGCTTAATGCCAGCGGGAGTGGGGGTATCAGATACGCAGTATTTT. The chain links TRBV11-2 to TRBJ2-3, with 8 bases lining up with TRBD2. The CDR3 runs 18 residues. V lost 2 bases and J lost 4; bases outside the gene matches: 14. The germline V gene encodes CDR1 SGHAT and CDR2 FQNNGV.

V gene TRBV5-1 combines with J gene TRBJ2-1; TRBD2 matches 12 bases. The V gene end was trimmed by 4 bases and the J gene end by 5 bases; junction bases not matched to a gene: 4. The germline CDR1 and CDR2 sequences are SGHRS and YFSETQ. The CDR3 runs to 15 residues. CDR3 sequence reads: CASSRTSGTHNEQFF. The CDR3 nucleotides read TGCGCCAGCAGCCGGACTAGCGGGACCCACAATGAGCAGTTCTTC.

The chain recombines TRBV6-5 with TRBJ1-5, with D tentatively TRBD1 (5 bases). This CDR3 has 13 residues. Germline CDR1 and CDR2: MNHEY and SVGAGI. V shed 8 bases and J shed 3 bases, with 11 bases lying between them. The DNA for the CDR3 is TGTGCCAGCCAAAAGACAGTCAATCAGCCCCAGCATTTT. Translation: CASQKTVNQPQHF.

The chain employs TRBV6-5 and TRBJ2-1; D is ambiguous. CDR1 and CDR2 from the germline V gene are MNHEY and SVGAGI. V gave up 5 bases and J gave up 1 base, with 12 bases separating them. There are 15 residues in the CDR3. CDR3 amino acids: CASSPSGQSYNEQFF. The CDR3 DNA reads as TGTGCCAGCAGTCCTTCCGGCCAATCCTACAATGAGCAGTTCTTC.

The J gene is TRBJ1-5, the V gene TRBV6-1; TRBD1 agrees at 7 bases. From germline, CDR1 is MNHNS and CDR2 SASEGT. This CDR3 is built from 13 residues. V was clipped by 7 bases and J by 4 bases; unmatched bases: 4. DNA of the CDR3: TGTGCCAGCACGCCAGGGGGTAATCAGCCCCAGCATTTT. It yields the protein CASTPGGNQPQHF.

The chain couples TRBV5-6 to TRBJ2-5, with D uncertain. Germline V gives CDR1 SGHDT, CDR2 YYEEEE. The CDR3 is 12 amino acids. Trimming removed 4 bases at V and 5 bases at J, with 9 bases between. The CDR3, as DNA: TGTGCCAGCAGCCTGGGTCGGGAGACCCAGTACTTC. Translated: CASSLGRETQYF.

The CDR3 loop is CASSLPNSGTGTHEQYF. For the CDR3, the DNA is TGTGCCAGCAGCTTACCTAATTCCGGGACAGGGACCCACGAGCAGTACTTC. The chain couples TRBV7-9 to TRBJ2-7; 9 bases fit TRBD1. Germline V gives CDR1 SEHNR, CDR2 FQNEAQ (reference sequence). This CDR3 contains 17 residues. The V gene end was trimmed by 2 bases and the J gene end by 5 bases; junction bases not matched to a gene: 13.

The genes are TRBV28 and TRBJ1-2, with 11 bases that match TRBD1. This CDR3 is built from 16 residues. Germline V CDR1 and CDR2: MDHEN, SYDVKM. V trimming: 7 bases; J trimming: 8 bases; junction bases outside the gene matches: 15. The CDR3 loop reads CASTTAGQGGRRGYTF. The CDR3 coding sequence is TGTGCCAGCACCACGGCGGGACAGGGGGGCCGTCGGGGCTACACCTTC.